The 24 T cell receptor beta chains below all came from one sample that was sequenced in a study of cytomegalovirus exposure and HLA in healthy donors. Researchers ran the PCR with 60 Vbeta and 13 Jbeta primers. This table comes from immunoSEQ multiplex PCR, and its TCRdb copy is limited to in-frame clones, with some not included. The data show about 81,000 clones, with just over 75% seen just once and 3% held by the top ten. Sequenced material: PBMCs. These receptors originate from a man aged 50-59 years in good health and CMV-seropositive.

V and J are TRBV5-6 and TRBJ2-1; D is possibly TRBD2 (6 bases). The CDR3 length is 14 residues. The V end was cut by 5 bases, the J end by 3 bases, with 12 bases between. Germline lookup yields CDR1 SGHDT and CDR2 YYEEEE. In DNA form, the CDR3 reads TGTGCCAGCAGACTAGCCACCATCTACAATGAGCAGTTCTTC. Protein: CASRLATIYNEQFF.

The chain employs TRBV11-3 and TRBJ2-7, with TRBD2 as a possible D gene (7 bases). Between the trimmed V and J ends, which lost 5 bases and 4 bases, there was a span of 18 bases. The CDR3 runs to 15 residues. The germline CDR1 and CDR2 sequences are SGHNT and YENEEA. The CDR3: CASSQYGGLGYEQYF. CDR3 DNA sequence: TGTGCCAGCAGCCAATACGGGGGGCTGGGATACGAGCAGTACTTC.

In this sample, this clone turned up once. The chain carries TRBV5-4 and TRBJ2-1, with 7 bases lining up with TRBD1. Unmatched junction bases numbered 6, after V lost 4 bases and J lost 5 bases. The CDR3 is 14 amino acids. Germline V gives CDR1 SGHNT, CDR2 YYREEE (reference sequence). The CDR3 sequence: CASSVGGQDNEQFF. In DNA form, the CDR3 reads TGTGCCAGCAGCGTAGGGGGCCAGGACAATGAGCAGTTCTTC.

Concerning this clone itself: Relative to the germline gene, one junction end is altered; a read error may explain this. The chain recombines TRBV7-7 with TRBJ2-1; 10 bases are shared with TRBD2. In germline, CDR1 is SSHAT, CDR2 FNYEAQ (reference sequence). This CDR3 comprises 15 residues. The CDR3: CASSFGLADYNEQFF. In DNA form, the CDR3 reads TGTGCTAGCAGCTTTGGACTAGCGGATTACAATGAGCAGTTCTTC. The full variable domain, rest sourced from reference TRBV7-7 and TRBJ2-1, is GAGVSQSPRYKVTKRGQDVTLRCDPISSHATLYWYQQALGQGPEFLTYFNYEAQPDKSGLPSDRFSAERPEGSISTLTIQRTEQRDSAMYRCASSFGLADYNEQFFGPGTRLTVL.

The chain uses TRBV5-8 and TRBJ1-3, with a tentative D call TRBD1 (5 bases). Germline assignment: CDR1 SGHTS and CDR2 YDEGEE. V lost 1 base and J 0 bases, leaving 8 bases between the germline ends. There are 15 residues in the CDR3. CDR3 nucleotide sequence: TGTGCCAGCAGCTTGACAGGATTCTCTGGAAACACCATATATTTT. Translated: CASSLTGFSGNTIYF.

CDR3 loop: CASSFQRGTPNYGYTF. The CDR3 region has the DNA TGTGCCAGCAGCTTTCAGAGGGGGACCCCTAACTATGGCTACACCTTC. The chain uses TRBV11-2 and TRBJ1-2; D possibly corresponds to TRBD1 (6 bases). V was cut by 3 bases and J by 0 bases, with 14 bases left in between. This CDR3 has 16 residues. CDR1 is SGHAT, CDR2 FQNNGV, per germline.

The chain carries TRBV30 and TRBJ2-3; 10 positions match TRBD2. V lost 4 bases and J lost 7; bases outside the gene matches: 8. The CDR3 runs 14 residues. The germline V gene has CDR1 GTSNPN and CDR2 SVGIG (reference sequence). In DNA form, the CDR3 reads TGTGCCTGGATGGTGCTAGCGGGAGCTTATACGCAGTATTTT. Its protein product is CAWMVLAGAYTQYF.

This sequence joins TRBV10-3 and TRBJ2-1; a weak D match, TRBD1 (6 bases). Trimming took off 2 bases at V and 9 bases at J, with 11 bases between the two ends. This CDR3 comprises 13 residues. CDR1 and CDR2 (germline): ENHRY, SYGVKD. The CDR3 DNA follows: TGTGCCATCAGTGAGGACAGGTGGGCTGAGCAGTTCTTC. This translates into CAISEDRWAEQFF.

The V gene is TRBV4-3, the J gene TRBJ1-3; 8 positions match TRBD1. The germline V gene has CDR1 LGHNA and CDR2 YSLEER. The CDR3 has 16 residues. V trimming: 2 bases; J trimming: 0 bases; junction bases outside the gene matches: 3. The CDR3 bases are TGCGCCAGCAGCCAAAGGACAGGGACCTCTGGAAACACCATATATTTT. The encoded protein is CASSQRTGTSGNTIYF.

The chain employs TRBV19 and TRBJ2-1; 8 nucleotides agree with TRBD1. Per the germline V gene, CDR1 is LNHDA and CDR2 is SQIVND (reference sequence). V lost 7 bases to trimming and J lost 7 bases; unmatched junction nucleotides: 6. This CDR3 has 13 residues. The CDR3, as DNA: TGTGCCAGTACAGACAGGGGCGCGAATGAGCAGTTCTTC. This codes for CASTDRGANEQFF.

This clone was observed a few times. This chain uses TRBV7-9 with TRBJ1-5; D might be TRBD1 (5 bases). Germline V CDR1 and CDR2: SEHNR, FQNEAQ (reference sequence). CDR3 size: 14 residues. Trimming shortened V by 4 bases and J by 5 bases, and 12 bases separated the two germline ends. CDR3 DNA sequence: TGTGCCAGCAGCTACAGCCCGGGGGATCAGCCCCAGCATTTT. Its protein is CASSYSPGDQPQHF.

The chain couples TRBV4-1 to TRBJ2-7; TRBD2 agrees at 10 bases. Germline CDR1 is MGHRA and CDR2 is YSYEKL. Trimming removed 1 base from V and 6 bases from J; junction bases left unmatched: 6. The CDR3 spans 15 residues. In nucleotides, the CDR3 is TGCGCCAGCAGCCAAGTCCTAGCGGGAGAAAGCGAGCAGTACTTC. Residues: CASSQVLAGESEQYF.

The chain carries TRBV5-5 and TRBJ1-2, with a tentative D call TRBD1 (6 bases). V was cut by 1 base and J by 2 bases, with 6 bases left in between. Germline V gene lookup returns CDR1 SGHKS and CDR2 YYEKEE (reference sequence). The CDR3 has 13 amino acids. CDR3 bases: TGTGCCAGCAGCTTGCAGGGGAACTATGGCTACACCTTC. Its translation is CASSLQGNYGYTF.

This sequence joins TRBV7-3 and TRBJ1-1, with 10 bases aligning to TRBD1. Germline-derived CDR1 and CDR2 are SGHTA and FQGTGA. V lost 7 bases, J lost 4 bases, and 21 bases stayed unmatched. The CDR3 sequence is 19 residues long. In nucleotides, the CDR3 is TGTGCCAGCATCCCCAAGGACCCGGGACAGGGGCGTCCGAGCACTGAAGCTTTCTTT. Translating it yields CASIPKDPGQGRPSTEAFF.

The chain combines TRBV10-3 with TRBJ2-3; 7 bases match TRBD2. The V and J ends lost 6 bases and 9 bases, in that order; junction bases with no gene match: 3. CDR3 length: 11 amino acids. Germline CDR1 and CDR2: ENHRY and SYGVKD. CDR3 sequence: CAIRGGDTQYF. The DNA of the CDR3 is TGTGCCATCAGGGGGGGGGACACGCAGTATTTT.

The chain employs TRBV18 and TRBJ2-5; 7 bases match TRBD1. The CDR3 has 14 residues. Germline V CDR1 and CDR2: KGHSH, LQKENI. J lost 2 bases, V lost 4 bases, and 4 bases had no gene match. The CDR3 sequence is CASSQGATQETQYF. The CDR3 nucleotides are TGTGCCAGCTCACAGGGGGCTACGCAAGAGACCCAGTACTTC.

The chain is built from TRBV11-2 and TRBJ2-5, with 11 bases identical to TRBD1. The CDR3 length is 17 residues. Per germline, CDR1 SGHAT and CDR2 FQNNGV. The ends lost 2 bases at V and 9 bases at J; junction bases unmatched: 14. CDR3 DNA: TGTGCCAGCAGCTTAAGGACAGGGGGCGAGGATGACGAGGCCCAGTACTTC. Its protein product is CASSLRTGGEDDEAQYF.

This clone was seen only a few times. The V and J genes are TRBV5-1 and TRBJ2-5; D is possibly TRBD2 (6 bases). The CDR3 is made up of 15 amino acids. Looked up from germline, CDR1 is SGHRS and CDR2 is YFSETQ. Trimming took off 0 bases at V and 0 bases at J, with 9 bases between the two ends. The CDR3 is CASSLDGGYQETQYF. CDR3 sequence (DNA): TGCGCCAGCAGCTTGGACGGAGGGTACCAAGAGACCCAGTACTTC.

V usage is TRBV9 and J usage is TRBJ2-7, with 9 bases identical to TRBD1. From germline, CDR1 is SGDLS and CDR2 YYNGEE. This CDR3 has 14 amino acids. V gave up 3 bases and J gave up 6 bases; unmatched junction bases: 7. CDR3 residues: CASSGRDRESEQYF. DNA for the CDR3: TGTGCCAGCAGCGGGAGGGACAGGGAGAGCGAGCAGTACTTC.

This chain joins TRBV12-5 and TRBJ2-3; tentatively, D is TRBD2 (5 bases). Between the trimmed V and J ends, which lost 3 bases and 2 bases, there was a span of 12 bases. The CDR3 spans 15 residues. Per germline, CDR1 LGHNT and CDR2 FRNRAP. CDR3 protein: CASGFGSGITDTQYF. DNA of the CDR3: TGTGCTAGTGGTTTTGGCAGCGGAATCACAGATACGCAGTATTTT.

V is TRBV7-3 and J is TRBJ2-3; TRBD2 aligns across 14 bases. Germline V lookup: CDR1 SGHTA, CDR2 FQGTGA. V shed 3 bases, J shed 0 bases, and the junction held 5 bases outside the gene matches. This CDR3 has 18 amino acids. The CDR3 spells CASSLGLAGVSSTDTQYF. For the CDR3, the DNA is TGTGCCAGCAGCTTGGGACTAGCGGGAGTGTCTAGCACAGATACGCAGTATTTT.

The rearrangement uses TRBV2 and TRBJ2-2, with TRBD1 as a possible D gene (5 bases). Germline CDR1 reads SNHLY; CDR2 reads FYNNEI. V was cut by 6 bases and J by 5 bases, with 13 bases left in between. The CDR3 runs to 14 residues. CDR3: CASRDQGMTGELFF. The CDR3 bases are TGTGCCAGCAGGGATCAGGGTATGACCGGGGAGCTGTTTTTT. Using reference TRBV2 and TRBJ2-2 for the parts outside the CDR3, the full variable domain is EPEVTQTPSHQVTQMGQEVILRCVPISNHLYFYWYRQILGQKVEFLVSFYNNEISEKSEIFDDQFSVERPDGSNFTLKIRSTKLEDSAMYFCASRDQGMTGELFFGEGSRLTVL.

The chain joins TRBV2 to TRBJ2-7, with 7 bases aligning to TRBD2. Germline CDR1 and CDR2: SNHLY and FYNNEI. The CDR3 consists of 12 residues. V trimming: 10 bases; J trimming: 4 bases; junction bases outside the gene matches: 7. CDR3 sequence: CAISSGPYEQYF. CDR3 nucleotide sequence: TGTGCCATTTCTAGCGGACCTTACGAGCAGTACTTC.

This clone was recorded a few times. The chain combines TRBV29-1 with TRBJ2-5; 9 nucleotides line up with TRBD1. The CDR3 is made up of 13 amino acids. The V and J ends lost 7 bases and 1 base, in that order; junction bases with no gene match: 4. The germline gives CDR1 SQVTM, CDR2 ANQGSEA. CDR3 nucleotides: TGCAGCGCCCAGGGACAGGGCCAAGAGACCCAGTACTTC. This codes for CSAQGQGQETQYF.